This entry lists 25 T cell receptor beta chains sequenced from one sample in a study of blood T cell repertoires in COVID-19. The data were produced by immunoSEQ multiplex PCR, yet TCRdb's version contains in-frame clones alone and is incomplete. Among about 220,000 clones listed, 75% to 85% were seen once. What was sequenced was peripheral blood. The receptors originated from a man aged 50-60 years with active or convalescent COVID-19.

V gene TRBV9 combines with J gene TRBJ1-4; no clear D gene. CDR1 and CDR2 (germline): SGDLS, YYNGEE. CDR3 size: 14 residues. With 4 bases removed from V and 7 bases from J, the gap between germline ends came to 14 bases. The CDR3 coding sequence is TGTGCCAGCAGCCCCCGACTAGGATTTGAAAAACTGTTTTTT. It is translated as CASSPRLGFEKLFF.

CDR3 DNA: TGTGCCATCAGCAGGCAGGGGTACGAGCAGTACGTC. This sequence encodes CAISRQGYEQYV. This sequence joins TRBV10-3 and TRBJ2-7, with a tentative D call TRBD1 (6 bases). From germline, CDR1 is ENHRY and CDR2 SYGVKD. The V and J ends lost 6 bases and 4 bases respectively, with 10 bases between them. The CDR3 covers 12 residues.

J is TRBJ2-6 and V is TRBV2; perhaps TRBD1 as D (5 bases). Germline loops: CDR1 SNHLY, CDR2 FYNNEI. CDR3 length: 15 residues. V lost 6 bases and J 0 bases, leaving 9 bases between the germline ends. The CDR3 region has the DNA TGTGCCAGCAGGCAGACAGCCTCTGGGGCCAACGTCCTGACTTTC. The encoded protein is CASRQTASGANVLTF. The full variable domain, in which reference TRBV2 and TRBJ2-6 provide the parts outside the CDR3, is EPEVTQTPSHQVTQMGQEVILRCVPISNHLYFYWYRQILGQKVEFLVSFYNNEISEKSEIFDDQFSVERPDGSNFTLKIRSTKLEDSAMYFCASRQTASGANVLTFGAGSRLTVL.

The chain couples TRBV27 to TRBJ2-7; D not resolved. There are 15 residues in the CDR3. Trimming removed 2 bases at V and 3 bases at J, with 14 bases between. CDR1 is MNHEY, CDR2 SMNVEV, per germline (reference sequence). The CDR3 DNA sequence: TGTGCCAGCAGTTTAAAGAGGCTACCCCACTACGAGCAGTACTTC. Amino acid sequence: CASSLKRLPHYEQYF.

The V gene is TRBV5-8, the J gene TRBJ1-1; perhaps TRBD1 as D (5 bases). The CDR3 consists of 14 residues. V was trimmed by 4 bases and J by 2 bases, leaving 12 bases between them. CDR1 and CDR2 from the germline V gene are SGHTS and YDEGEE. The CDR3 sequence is CASSRRVLNTEAFF. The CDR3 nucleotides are TGTGCCAGCAGCCGCAGGGTTTTAAACACTGAAGCTTTCTTT.

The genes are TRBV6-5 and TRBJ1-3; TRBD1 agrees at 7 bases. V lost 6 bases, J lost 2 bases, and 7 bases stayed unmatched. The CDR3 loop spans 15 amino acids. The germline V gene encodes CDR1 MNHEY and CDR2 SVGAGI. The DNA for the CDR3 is TGTGCCAGCAGCTGGGACAGAGGACCTGGAAACACCATATATTTT. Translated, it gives CASSWDRGPGNTIYF.

The DNA of the CDR3 is TGTGCCAGCAGTGAAATCTGGGGGGAGAACGAGCAGTACTTC. Its translation is CASSEIWGENEQYF. The chain recombines TRBV6-1 with TRBJ2-7, with D tentatively TRBD2 (6 bases). Trimming shortened V by 2 bases and J by 5 bases, and 13 bases separated the two germline ends. The CDR3 covers 14 residues. The germline gives CDR1 MNHNS, CDR2 SASEGT.

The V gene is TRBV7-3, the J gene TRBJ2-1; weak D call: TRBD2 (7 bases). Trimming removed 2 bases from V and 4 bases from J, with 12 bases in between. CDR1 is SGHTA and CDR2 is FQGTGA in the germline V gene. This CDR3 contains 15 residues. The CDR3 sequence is CASSLDGGPYNEQFF. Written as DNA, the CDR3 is TGTGCCAGCAGCTTAGACGGGGGGCCGTACAATGAGCAGTTCTTC.

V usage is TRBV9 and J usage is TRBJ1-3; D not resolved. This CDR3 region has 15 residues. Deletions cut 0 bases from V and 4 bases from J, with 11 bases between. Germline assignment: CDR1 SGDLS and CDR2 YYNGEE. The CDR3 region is CASSVVPGIGNTIYF. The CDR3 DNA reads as TGTGCCAGCAGCGTAGTACCGGGGATCGGAAACACCATATATTTT.

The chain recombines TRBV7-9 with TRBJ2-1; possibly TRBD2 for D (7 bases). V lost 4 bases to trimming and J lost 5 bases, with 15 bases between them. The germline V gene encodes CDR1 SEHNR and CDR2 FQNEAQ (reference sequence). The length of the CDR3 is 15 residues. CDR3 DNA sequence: TGTGCCAGCAGCTACCAAGGGGGGGGTCACAATGAGCAGTTCTTC. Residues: CASSYQGGGHNEQFF.

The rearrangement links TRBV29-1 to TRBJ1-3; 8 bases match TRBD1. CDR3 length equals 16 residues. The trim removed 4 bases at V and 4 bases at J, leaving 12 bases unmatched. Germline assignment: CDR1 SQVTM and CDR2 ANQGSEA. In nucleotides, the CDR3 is TGCAGCGTTGGTGGGACAGGCCCCGGGGGCGGAAACACCATATATTTT. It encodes CSVGGTGPGGGNTIYF.

CDR3 sequence: CASNLQGGWNEQFF. Here the CDR3 DNA reads TGTGCCAGCAATCTTCAGGGGGGCTGGAATGAGCAGTTCTTC. The chain employs TRBV2 and TRBJ2-1, with TRBD1 as a possible D gene (7 bases). V was clipped by 7 bases and J by 7 bases, with 17 bases between them. This CDR3 is built from 14 residues. In germline, CDR1 is SNHLY, CDR2 FYNNEI. The entire variable domain, with the rest obtained from reference TRBV2 and TRBJ2-1, is as follows: EPEVTQTPSHQVTQMGQEVILRCVPISNHLYFYWYRQILGQKVEFLVSFYNNEISEKSEIFDDQFSVERPDGSNFTLKIRSTKLEDSAMYFCASNLQGGWNEQFFGPGTRLTVL.

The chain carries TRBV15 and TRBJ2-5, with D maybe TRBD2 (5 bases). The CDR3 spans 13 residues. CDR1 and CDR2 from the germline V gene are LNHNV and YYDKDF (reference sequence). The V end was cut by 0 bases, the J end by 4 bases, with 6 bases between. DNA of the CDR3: TGTGCCACCAGCAGAGATGGGAGAGAGACCCAGTACTTC. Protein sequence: CATSRDGRETQYF.

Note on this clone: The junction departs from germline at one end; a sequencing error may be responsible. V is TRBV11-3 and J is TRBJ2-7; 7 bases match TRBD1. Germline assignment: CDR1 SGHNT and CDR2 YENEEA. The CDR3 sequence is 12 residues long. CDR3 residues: CASSLDRDEQYF. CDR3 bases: TGTGCCAGCAGTTTAGACAGGGATGAGCAGTACTTC.

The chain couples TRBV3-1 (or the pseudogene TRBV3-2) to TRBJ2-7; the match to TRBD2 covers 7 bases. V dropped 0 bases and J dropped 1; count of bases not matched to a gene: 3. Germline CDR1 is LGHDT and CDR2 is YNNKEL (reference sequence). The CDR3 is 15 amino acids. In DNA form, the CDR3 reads TGTGCCAGCAGCCAAGAACCGGGAGGTTCCTACGAGCAGTACTTC. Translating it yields CASSQEPGGSYEQYF.

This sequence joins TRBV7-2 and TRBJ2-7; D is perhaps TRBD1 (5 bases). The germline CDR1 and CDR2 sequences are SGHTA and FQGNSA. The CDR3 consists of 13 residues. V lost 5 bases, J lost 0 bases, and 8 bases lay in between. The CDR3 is CASSQTVSYEQYF. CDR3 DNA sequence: TGTGCCAGCAGCCAGACAGTCTCCTACGAGCAGTACTTC. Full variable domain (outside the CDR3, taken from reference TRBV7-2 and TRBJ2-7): GAGVSQSPSNKVTEKGKDVELRCDPISGHTALYWYRQSLGQGLEFLIYFQGNSAPDKSGLPSDRFSAERTGGSVSTLTIQRTQQEDSAVYLCASSQTVSYEQYFGPGTRLTVT.

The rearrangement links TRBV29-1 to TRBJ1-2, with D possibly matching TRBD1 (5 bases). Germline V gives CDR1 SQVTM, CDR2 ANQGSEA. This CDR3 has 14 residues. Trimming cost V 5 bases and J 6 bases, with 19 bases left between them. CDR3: CSVSPSGTGDGYTF. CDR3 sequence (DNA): TGCAGCGTTTCCCCATCCGGGACGGGGGATGGCTACACCTTC.

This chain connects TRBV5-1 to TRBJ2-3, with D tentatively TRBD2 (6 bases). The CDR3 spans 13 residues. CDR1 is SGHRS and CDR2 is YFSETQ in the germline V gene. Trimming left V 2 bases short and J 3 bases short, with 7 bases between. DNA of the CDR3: TGCGCCAGCAGCTTCGGGAGTACAGATACGCAGTATTTT. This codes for CASSFGSTDTQYF.

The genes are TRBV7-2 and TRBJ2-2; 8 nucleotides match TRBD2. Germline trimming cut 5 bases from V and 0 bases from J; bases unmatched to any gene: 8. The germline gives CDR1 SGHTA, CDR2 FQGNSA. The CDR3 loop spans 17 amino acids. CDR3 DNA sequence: TGTGCCAGCAGCCCGCTACTAGCGGTCGCGAACACCGGGGAGCTGTTTTTT. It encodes CASSPLLAVANTGELFF.

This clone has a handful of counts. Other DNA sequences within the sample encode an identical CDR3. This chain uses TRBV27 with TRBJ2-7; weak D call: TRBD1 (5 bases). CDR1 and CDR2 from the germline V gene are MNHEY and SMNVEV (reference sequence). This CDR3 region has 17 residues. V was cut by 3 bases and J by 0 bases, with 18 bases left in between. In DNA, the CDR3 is TGTGCCAGCAGTTTCAGGACCTTAGACAGCAGCTCCTACGAGCAGTACGTC. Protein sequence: CASSFRTLDSSSYEQYV.

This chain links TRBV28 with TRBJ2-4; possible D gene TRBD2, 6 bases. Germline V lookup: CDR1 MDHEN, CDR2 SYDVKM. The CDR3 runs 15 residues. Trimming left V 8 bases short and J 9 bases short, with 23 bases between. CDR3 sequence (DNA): TGTGCCAGCGCCGGGGTGGGCGGGAAGGTTGTCATTCAGTACTTC. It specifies CASAGVGGKVVIQYF.

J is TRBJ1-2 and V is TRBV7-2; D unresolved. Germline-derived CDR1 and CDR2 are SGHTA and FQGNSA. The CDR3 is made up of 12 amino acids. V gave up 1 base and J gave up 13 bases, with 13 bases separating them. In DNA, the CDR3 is TGTGCCAGCAGCTTAGGTCCGTGGCTGTTCACCTTC. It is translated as CASSLGPWLFTF.

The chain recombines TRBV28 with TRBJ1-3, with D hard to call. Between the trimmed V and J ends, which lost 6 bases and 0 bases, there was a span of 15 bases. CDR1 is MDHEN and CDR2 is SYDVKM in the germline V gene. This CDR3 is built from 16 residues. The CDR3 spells CASSPLGSNSGNTIYF. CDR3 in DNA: TGTGCCAGCAGCCCCCTAGGCTCCAACTCTGGAAACACCATATATTTT.

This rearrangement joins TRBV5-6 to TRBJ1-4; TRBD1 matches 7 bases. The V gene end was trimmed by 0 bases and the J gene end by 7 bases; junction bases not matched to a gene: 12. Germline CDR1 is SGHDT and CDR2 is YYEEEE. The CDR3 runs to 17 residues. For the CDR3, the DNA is TGTGCCAGCAGCTTGGTGGCCCGAGGGGGCATTCGTGAAAAACTGTTTTTT. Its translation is CASSLVARGGIREKLFF. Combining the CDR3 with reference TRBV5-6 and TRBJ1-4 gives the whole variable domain DAGVTQSPTHLIKTRGQQVTLRCSPKSGHDTVSWYQQALGQGPQFIFQYYEEEERQRGNFPDRFSGHQFPNYSSELNVNALLLGDSALYLCASSLVARGGIREKLFFGSGTQLSVL.

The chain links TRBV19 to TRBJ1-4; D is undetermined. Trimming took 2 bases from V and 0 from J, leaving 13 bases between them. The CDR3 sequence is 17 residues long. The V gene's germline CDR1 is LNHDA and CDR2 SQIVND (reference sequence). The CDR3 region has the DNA TGTGCCAGTAGTATAAAACCTAGGCGGCCAACTAATGAAAAACTGTTTTTT. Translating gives CASSIKPRRPTNEKLFF.